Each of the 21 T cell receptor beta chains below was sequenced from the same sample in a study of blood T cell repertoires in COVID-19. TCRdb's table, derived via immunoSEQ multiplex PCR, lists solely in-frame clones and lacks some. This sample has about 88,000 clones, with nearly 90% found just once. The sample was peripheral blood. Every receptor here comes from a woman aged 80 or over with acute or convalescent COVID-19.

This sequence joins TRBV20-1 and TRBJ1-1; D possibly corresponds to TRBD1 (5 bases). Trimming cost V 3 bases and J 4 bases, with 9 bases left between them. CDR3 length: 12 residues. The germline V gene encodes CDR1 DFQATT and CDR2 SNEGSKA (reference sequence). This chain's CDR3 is CSASGGGTEAFF. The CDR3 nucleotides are TGCAGTGCTAGTGGGGGAGGCACTGAAGCTTTCTTT.

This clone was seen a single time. The CDR3 bases are TGTGCCAGCAGCCAACCAAGCCGGGGGTTCAACTATGGCTACACCTTC. Residues: CASSQPSRGFNYGYTF. The rearrangement uses TRBV4-2 and TRBJ1-2, with a weak D call TRBD1 (5 bases). Trimming removed 2 bases at V and 2 bases at J, with 15 bases between. CDR1 LGHNA and CDR2 YNFKEQ come from the germline V gene. The CDR3 consists of 16 residues.

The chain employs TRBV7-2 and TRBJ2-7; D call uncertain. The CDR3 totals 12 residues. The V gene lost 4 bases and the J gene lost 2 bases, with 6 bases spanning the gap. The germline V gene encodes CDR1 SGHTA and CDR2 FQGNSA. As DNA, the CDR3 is TGTGCCAGCAGCTCCCGTCCCTACGAGCAGTACTTC. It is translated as CASSSRPYEQYF.

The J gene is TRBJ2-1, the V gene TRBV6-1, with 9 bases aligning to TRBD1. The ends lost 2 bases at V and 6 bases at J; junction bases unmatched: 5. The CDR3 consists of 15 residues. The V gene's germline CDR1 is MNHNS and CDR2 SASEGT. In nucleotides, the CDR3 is TGTGCCAGCAGTGAAAGGACAGGGGCCCGCAATGAGCAGTTCTTC. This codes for CASSERTGARNEQFF.

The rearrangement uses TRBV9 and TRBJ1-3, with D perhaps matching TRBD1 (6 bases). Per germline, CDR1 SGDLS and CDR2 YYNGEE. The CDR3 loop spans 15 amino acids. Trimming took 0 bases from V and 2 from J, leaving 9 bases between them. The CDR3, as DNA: TGTGCCAGCAGCGTAGTAGGGGGTCCTGGAAACACCATATATTTT. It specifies CASSVVGGPGNTIYF.

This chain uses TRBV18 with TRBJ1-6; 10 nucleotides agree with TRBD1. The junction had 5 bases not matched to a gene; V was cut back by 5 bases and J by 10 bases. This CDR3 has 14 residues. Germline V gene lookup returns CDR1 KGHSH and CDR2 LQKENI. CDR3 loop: CASSTGTGDSPLHF. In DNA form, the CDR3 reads TGTGCCAGCTCAACCGGGACAGGGGACTCACCCCTCCACTTT. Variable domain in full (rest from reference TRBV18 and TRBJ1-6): NAGVMQNPRHLVRRRGQEARLRCSPMKGHSHVYWYRQLPEEGLKFMVYLQKENIIDESGMPKERFSAEFPKEGPSILRIQQVVRGDSAAYFCASSTGTGDSPLHFGNGTRLTVT.

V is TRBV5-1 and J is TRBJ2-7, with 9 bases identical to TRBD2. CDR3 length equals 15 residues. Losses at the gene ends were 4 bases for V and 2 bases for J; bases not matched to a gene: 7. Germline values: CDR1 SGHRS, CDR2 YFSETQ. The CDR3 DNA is TGCGCCAGCAGCCCTATAATAGCGGGAGCCTACGAGCAGTACTTC. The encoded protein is CASSPIIAGAYEQYF.

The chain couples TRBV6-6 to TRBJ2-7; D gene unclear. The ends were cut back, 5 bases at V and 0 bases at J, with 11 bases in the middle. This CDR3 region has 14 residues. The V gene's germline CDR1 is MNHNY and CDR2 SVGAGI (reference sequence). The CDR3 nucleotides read TGTGCCAGCAGTATTACGGTTAGCTCCTACGAGCAGTACTTC. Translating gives CASSITVSSYEQYF.

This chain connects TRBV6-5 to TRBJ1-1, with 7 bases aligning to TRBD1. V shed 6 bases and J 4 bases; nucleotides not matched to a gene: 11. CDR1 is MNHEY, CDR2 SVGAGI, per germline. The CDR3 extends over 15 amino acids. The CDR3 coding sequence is TGTGCCAGCAGACTGACCAGACAGGGAGTCACTGAAGCTTTCTTT. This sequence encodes CASRLTRQGVTEAFF.

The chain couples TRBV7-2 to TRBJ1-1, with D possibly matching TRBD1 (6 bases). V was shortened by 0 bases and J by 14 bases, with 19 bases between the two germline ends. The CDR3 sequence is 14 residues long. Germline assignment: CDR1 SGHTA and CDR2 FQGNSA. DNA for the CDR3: TGTGCCAGCAGCTTAGCGCAGGGGACTACCCTCCCCTTCTTT. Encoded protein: CASSLAQGTTLPFF.

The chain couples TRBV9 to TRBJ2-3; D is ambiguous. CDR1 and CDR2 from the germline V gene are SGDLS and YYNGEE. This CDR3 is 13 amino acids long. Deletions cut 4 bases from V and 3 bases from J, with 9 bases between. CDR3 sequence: CASSFRLTDTQYF. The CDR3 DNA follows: TGTGCCAGCAGCTTTCGTTTGACAGATACGCAGTATTTT.

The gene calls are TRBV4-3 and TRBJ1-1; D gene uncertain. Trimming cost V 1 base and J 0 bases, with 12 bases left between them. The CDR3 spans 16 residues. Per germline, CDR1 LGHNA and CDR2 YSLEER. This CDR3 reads CASSQAFQAMNTEAFF. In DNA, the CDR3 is TGCGCCAGCAGCCAAGCCTTCCAGGCAATGAACACTGAAGCTTTCTTT.

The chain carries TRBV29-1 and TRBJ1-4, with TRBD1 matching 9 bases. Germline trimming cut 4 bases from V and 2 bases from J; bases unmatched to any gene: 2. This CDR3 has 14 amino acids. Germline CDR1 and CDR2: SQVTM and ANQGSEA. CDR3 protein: CSVVGTGTNEKLFF. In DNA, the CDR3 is TGCAGCGTTGTTGGGACAGGGACTAATGAAAAACTGTTTTTT.

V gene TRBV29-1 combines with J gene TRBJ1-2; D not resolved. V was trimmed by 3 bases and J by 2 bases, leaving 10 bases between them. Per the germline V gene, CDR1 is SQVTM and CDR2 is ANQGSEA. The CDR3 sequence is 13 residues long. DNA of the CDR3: TGCAGCGTTGAGTTGGCAGGAAACTATGGCTACACCTTC. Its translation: CSVELAGNYGYTF.

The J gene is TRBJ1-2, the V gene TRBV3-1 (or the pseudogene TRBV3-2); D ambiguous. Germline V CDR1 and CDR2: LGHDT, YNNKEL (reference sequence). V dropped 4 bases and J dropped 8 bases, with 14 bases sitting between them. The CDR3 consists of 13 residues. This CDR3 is CASSPIYSPGYTF. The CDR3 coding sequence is TGTGCCAGCAGCCCAATATACAGCCCGGGCTACACCTTC.

This chain's CDR3 is CASSRQGGNTGELFF. In DNA, the CDR3 is TGTGCCAGCAGTCGACAGGGGGGGAACACCGGGGAGCTGTTTTTT. The V gene is TRBV6-5, the J gene TRBJ2-2, with 9 bases fitting TRBD1. V lost 5 bases, J lost 1 base, and 2 bases stayed unmatched. In germline, CDR1 is MNHEY, CDR2 SVGAGI. This CDR3 has 15 amino acids.

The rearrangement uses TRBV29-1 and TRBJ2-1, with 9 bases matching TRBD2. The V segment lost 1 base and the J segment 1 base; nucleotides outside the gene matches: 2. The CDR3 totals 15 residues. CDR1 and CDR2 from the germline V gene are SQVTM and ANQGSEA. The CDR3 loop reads CSVEGRGGSYNEQFF. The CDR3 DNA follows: TGCAGCGTTGAAGGGCGGGGGGGGTCCTACAATGAGCAGTTCTTC.

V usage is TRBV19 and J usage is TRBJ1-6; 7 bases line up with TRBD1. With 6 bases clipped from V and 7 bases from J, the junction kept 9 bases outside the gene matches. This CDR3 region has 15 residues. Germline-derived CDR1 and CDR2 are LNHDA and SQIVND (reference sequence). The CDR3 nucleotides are TGTGCCAGTAGGCAAGCGACAGGGTGGAATTCACCCCTCCACTTT. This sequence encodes CASRQATGWNSPLHF.

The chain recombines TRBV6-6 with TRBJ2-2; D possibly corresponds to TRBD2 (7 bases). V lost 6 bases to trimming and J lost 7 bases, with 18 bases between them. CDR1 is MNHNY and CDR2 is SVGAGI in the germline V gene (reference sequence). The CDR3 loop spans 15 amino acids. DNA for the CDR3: TGTGCCAGCAGCTCCCCCAGGGGAGGGGGCGGGGAGCTGTTTTTT. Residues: CASSSPRGGGGELFF.

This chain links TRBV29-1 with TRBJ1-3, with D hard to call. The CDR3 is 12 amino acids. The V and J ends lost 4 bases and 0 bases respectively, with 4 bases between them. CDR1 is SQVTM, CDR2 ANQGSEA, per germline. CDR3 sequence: CSVAVSGNTIYF. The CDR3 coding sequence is TGCAGCGTTGCAGTCTCTGGAAACACCATATATTTT.

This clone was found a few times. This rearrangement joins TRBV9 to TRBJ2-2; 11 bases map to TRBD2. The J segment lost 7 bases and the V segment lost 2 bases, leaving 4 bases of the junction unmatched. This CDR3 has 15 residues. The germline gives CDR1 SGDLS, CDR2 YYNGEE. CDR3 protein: CASSVSGRAGGELFF. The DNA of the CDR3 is TGTGCCAGCAGCGTTAGCGGGAGGGCTGGCGGGGAGCTGTTTTTT.